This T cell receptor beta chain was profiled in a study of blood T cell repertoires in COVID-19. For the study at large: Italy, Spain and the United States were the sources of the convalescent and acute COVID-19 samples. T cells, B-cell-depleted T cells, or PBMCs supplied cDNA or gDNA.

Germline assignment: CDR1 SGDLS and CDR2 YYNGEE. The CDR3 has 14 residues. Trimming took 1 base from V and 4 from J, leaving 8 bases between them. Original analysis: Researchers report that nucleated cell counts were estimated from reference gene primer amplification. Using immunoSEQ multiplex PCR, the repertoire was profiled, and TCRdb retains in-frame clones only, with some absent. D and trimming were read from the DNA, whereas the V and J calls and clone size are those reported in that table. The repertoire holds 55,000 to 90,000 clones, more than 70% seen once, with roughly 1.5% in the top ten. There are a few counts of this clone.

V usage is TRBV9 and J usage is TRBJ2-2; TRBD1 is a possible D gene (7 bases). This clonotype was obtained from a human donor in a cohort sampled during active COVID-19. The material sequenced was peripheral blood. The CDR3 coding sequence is TGTGCCAGCAGCGTACAGGGGGGCACCGGGGAGCTGTTTTTT. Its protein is CASSVQGGTGELFF.